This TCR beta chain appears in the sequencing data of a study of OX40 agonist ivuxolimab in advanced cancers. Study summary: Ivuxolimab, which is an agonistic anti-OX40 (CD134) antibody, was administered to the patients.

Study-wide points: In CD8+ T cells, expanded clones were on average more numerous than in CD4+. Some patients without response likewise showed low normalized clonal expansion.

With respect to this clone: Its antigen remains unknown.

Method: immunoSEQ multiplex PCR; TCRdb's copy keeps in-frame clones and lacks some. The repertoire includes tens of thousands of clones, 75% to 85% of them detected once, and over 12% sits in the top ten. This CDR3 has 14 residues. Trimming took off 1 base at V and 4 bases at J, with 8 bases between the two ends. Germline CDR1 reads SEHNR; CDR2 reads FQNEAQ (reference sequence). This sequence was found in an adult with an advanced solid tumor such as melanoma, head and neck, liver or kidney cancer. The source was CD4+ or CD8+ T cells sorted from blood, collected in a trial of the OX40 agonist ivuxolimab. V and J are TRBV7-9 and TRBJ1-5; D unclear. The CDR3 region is CASSLGESNQPQHF. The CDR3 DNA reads TGTGCCAGCAGCTTAGGCGAATCTAATCAGCCCCAGCATTTT.